These T cell receptor beta chains were read from a single sample in a study of T cells after yellow fever vaccination. In TCRdb, the 5' RACE reads were re-called with MiXCR into one record per CDR3 protein. The top ten hold 15% to 20% of the sample, which has hundreds of thousands of distinct CDR3 sequences, roughly 17% seen once. Sequencing used PBMCs, obtained more than 4 days after the first yellow fever vaccination. The receptors here all came from a man younger than 35 who received the YFV17D yellow fever vaccine. CDR3s include the opening cysteine and the closing phenylalanine or tryptophan. The D gene is left open where the match is weak. A row's size may be missing; if present it is once, few, many or a size class.

TRBV7-6	TRBJ2-1	TRBD2	few	CASSQSGAYNEQFF	TGTGCCAGCAGCCAAAGCGGGGCCTACAATGAGCAGTTCTTC
TRBV4-3	TRBJ2-3	NA	NA	CASSQDYTTASTDTQYF	TGCGCCAGCAGCCAAGATTATACAACCGCTAGCACAGATACGCAGTATTTT
TRBV7-9	TRBJ2-6	NA	many	CASSSWANVLTF	TGTGCCAGCAGTTCTTGGGCCAACGTCCTGACTTTC
TRBV3-1	TRBJ2-7	TRBD1	NA	CASSPGTGSLYEQYF	TGTGCCAGCAGCCCAGGGACAGGCTCCCTCTACGAGCAGTACTTC
TRBV3-1	TRBJ2-5	TRBD2	few	CASSFGGASGGKTQYF	TGTGCCAGCAGCTTCGGCGGGGCTAGCGGGGGGAAGACCCAGTACTTC
TRBV5-6	TRBJ2-7	NA	few	CASRTTGRRYEQYF	TGTGCCAGCAGGACCACAGGTCGCCGCTACGAGCAGTACTTC
TRBV3-1	TRBJ2-1	NA	NA	CASSQDGGGRYNEQFF	TGTGCCAGCAGCCAAGATGGTGGGGGCCGATACAATGAGCAGTTCTTC
TRBV27	TRBJ1-1	NA	NA	CASSSVGFDTEAFF	TGTGCCAGCAGTTCGGTAGGGTTCGACACTGAAGCTTTCTTT
TRBV4-2	TRBJ1-1	TRBD1	NA	CASSQATGANTEAFF	TGTGCCAGCAGCCAAGCTACAGGGGCAAACACTGAAGCTTTCTTT
TRBV19	TRBJ1-1	NA	many	CASSIWAAGSGTEAFF	TGTGCCAGTAGTATATGGGCTGCAGGGTCGGGCACTGAAGCTTTCTTT
TRBV11-2	TRBJ1-4	NA	few	CASSFRVADEKLFF	TGTGCCAGCAGCTTTAGGGTTGCGGATGAAAAACTGTTTTTT
TRBV7-3	TRBJ1-6	NA	NA	CASSLTGYNSPLHF	TGTGCCAGCAGCTTGACAGGATATAATTCACCCCTCCACTTT